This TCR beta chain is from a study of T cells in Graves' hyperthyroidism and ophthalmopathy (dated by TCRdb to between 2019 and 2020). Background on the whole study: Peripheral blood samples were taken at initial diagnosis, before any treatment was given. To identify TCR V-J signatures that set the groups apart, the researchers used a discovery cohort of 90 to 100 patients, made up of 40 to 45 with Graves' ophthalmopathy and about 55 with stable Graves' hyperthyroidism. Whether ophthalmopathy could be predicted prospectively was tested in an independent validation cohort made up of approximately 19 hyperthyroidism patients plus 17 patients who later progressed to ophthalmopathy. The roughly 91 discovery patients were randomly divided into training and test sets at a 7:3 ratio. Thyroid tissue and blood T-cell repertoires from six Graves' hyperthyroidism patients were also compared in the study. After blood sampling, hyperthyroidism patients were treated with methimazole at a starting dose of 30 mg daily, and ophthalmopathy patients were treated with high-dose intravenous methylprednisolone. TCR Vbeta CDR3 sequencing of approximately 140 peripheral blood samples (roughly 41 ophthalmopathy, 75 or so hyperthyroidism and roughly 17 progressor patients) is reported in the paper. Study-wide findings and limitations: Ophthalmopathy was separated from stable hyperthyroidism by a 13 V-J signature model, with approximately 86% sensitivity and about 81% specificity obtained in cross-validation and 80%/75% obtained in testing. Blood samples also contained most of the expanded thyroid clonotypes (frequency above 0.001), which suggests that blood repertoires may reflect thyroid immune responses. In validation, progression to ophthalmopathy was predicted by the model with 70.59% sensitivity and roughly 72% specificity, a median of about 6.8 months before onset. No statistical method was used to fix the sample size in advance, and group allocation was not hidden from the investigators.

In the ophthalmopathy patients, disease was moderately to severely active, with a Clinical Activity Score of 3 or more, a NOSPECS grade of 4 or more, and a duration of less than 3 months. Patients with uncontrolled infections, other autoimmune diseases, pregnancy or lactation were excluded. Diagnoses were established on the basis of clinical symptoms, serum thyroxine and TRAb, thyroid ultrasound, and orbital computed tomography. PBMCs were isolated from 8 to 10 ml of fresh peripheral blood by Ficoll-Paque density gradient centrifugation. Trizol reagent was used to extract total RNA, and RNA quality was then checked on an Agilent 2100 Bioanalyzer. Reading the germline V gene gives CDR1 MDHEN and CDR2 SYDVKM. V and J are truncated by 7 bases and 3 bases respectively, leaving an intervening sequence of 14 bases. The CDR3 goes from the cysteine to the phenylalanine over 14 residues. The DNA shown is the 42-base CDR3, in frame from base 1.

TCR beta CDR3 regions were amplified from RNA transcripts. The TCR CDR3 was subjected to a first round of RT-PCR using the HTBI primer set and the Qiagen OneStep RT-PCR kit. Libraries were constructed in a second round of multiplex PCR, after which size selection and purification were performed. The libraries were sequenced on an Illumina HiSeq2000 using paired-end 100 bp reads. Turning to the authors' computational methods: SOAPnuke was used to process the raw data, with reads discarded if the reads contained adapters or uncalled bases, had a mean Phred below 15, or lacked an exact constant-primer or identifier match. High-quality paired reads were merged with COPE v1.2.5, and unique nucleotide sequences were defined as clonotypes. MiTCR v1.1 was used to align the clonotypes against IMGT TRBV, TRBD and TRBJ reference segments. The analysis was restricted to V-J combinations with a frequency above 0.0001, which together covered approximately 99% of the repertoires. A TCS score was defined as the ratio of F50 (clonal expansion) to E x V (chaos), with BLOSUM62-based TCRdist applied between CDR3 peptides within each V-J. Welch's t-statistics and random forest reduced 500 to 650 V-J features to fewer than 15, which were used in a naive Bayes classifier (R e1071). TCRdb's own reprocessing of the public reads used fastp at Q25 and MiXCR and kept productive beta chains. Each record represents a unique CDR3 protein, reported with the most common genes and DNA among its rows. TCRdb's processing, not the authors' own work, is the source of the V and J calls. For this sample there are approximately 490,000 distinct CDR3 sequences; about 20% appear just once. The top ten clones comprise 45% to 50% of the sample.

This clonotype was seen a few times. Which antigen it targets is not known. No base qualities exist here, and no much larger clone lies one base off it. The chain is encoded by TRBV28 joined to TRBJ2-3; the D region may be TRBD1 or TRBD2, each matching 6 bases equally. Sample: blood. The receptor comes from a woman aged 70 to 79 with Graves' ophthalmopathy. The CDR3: CASIEGGRTDTQYF. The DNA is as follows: TGTGCCAGCATCGAAGGGGGGAGGACAGATACGCAGTATTTT.